This is a list of T cell receptor beta chains from one sample in a study of a mutant IDH1 vaccine in newly diagnosed glioma. The antigens for these receptors are not known. Sequencing used immunoSEQ multiplex PCR; TCRdb keeps in-frame clones, though not all of them. The sample has tens of thousands of clones; 80% to 90% are singletons. The specimen was PBMCs, collected from a glioma patient whose treatment included an IDH1 peptide vaccine. The origin of the receptors is a man younger than 40 with glioma. CDR3s include the opening cysteine and the closing phenylalanine or tryptophan. Fields, in order: CDR3 protein, CDR3 DNA, J gene, D gene, clone size, V gene. A D gene is named only where the DNA matches it firmly. The listing skips clone size in some rows; elsewhere it reads once, few, many or a size class.

CDR3 protein: CASSYGNQPQHF; CDR3 DNA: TGTGCCAGCAGTTATGGCAATCAGCCCCAGCATTTT; J gene: TRBJ1-5; D gene: .; clone size: .; V gene: TRBV6-6
CDR3 protein: CASSNPGGLFGYTF; CDR3 DNA: TGTGCCAGCAGTAACCCGGGGGGTCTGTTCGGCTACACCTTC; J gene: TRBJ1-2; D gene: .; clone size: .; V gene: TRBV6-5
CDR3 protein: CASSESGLAGGNVLYEQYF; CDR3 DNA: TGCGCCAGCAGTGAGTCCGGACTAGCGGGGGGGAACGTCCTCTACGAGCAGTACTTC; J gene: TRBJ2-7; D gene: TRBD2; clone size: .; V gene: TRBV10-2
CDR3 protein: CASSQSPGGSSGNTIYF; CDR3 DNA: TGCGCCAGCAGCCAATCTCCAGGGGGCAGCTCTGGAAACACCATATATTTT; J gene: TRBJ1-3; D gene: TRBD1; clone size: .; V gene: TRBV4-1
CDR3 protein: CASSGLQGRTGELFF; CDR3 DNA: TGTGCCAGCAGCGGTCTACAGGGTAGGACCGGGGAGCTGTTTTTT; J gene: TRBJ2-2; D gene: .; clone size: .; V gene: TRBV9
CDR3 protein: CASSPVPRDEQYF; CDR3 DNA: TGTGCCAGCAGCCCCGTACCACGGGACGAGCAGTACTTC; J gene: TRBJ2-7; D gene: .; clone size: .; V gene: TRBV7-9
CDR3 protein: CASSLAVTAGVNEQFF; CDR3 DNA: TGCGCCAGCAGCTTGGCCGTAACAGCGGGGGTTAATGAGCAGTTCTTC; J gene: TRBJ2-1; D gene: TRBD2; clone size: .; V gene: TRBV5-1
CDR3 protein: CASSPGAAGGHTPYNEQFF; CDR3 DNA: TGCGCCAGCAGCCCGGGAGCAGCGGGGGGTCATACGCCCTACAATGAGCAGTTCTTC; J gene: TRBJ2-1; D gene: TRBD2; clone size: .; V gene: TRBV4-1
CDR3 protein: CASSSGHQADQPQHF; CDR3 DNA: TGTGCCAGTAGTTCGGGACATCAGGCCGATCAGCCCCAGCATTTT; J gene: TRBJ1-5; D gene: .; clone size: few; V gene: TRBV19
CDR3 protein: CASSGLGATSGNTIYF; CDR3 DNA: TGTGCCAGCAGTGGGTTAGGGGCTACTTCTGGAAACACCATATATTTT; J gene: TRBJ1-3; D gene: .; clone size: .; V gene: TRBV6-1
CDR3 protein: CASRKSVRGGTNSPLHF; CDR3 DNA: TGTGCCAGCAGAAAAAGTGTACGAGGGGGCACTAATTCACCCCTCCACTTT; J gene: TRBJ1-6; D gene: TRBD1; clone size: .; V gene: TRBV2
CDR3 protein: CASSVVNEQFF; CDR3 DNA: TGTGCCAGTAGTGTGGTCAATGAGCAGTTCTTC; J gene: TRBJ2-1; D gene: .; clone size: .; V gene: TRBV19
CDR3 protein: CASSLGGPEDTQYF; CDR3 DNA: TGCGCCAGCAGCTTGGGGGGGCCGGAAGATACGCAGTATTTT; J gene: TRBJ2-3; D gene: .; clone size: few; V gene: TRBV5-1
CDR3 protein: CASSTLRDRGAYEQYF; CDR3 DNA: TGTGCCAGTAGTACTCTCCGGGACAGGGGCGCCTACGAGCAGTACTTC; J gene: TRBJ2-7; D gene: TRBD1; clone size: .; V gene: TRBV19
CDR3 protein: CASTGVHPLNTEAFF; CDR3 DNA: TGTGCCAGCACAGGGGTCCACCCCTTGAACACTGAAGCTTTCTTT; J gene: TRBJ1-1; D gene: .; clone size: .; V gene: TRBV28
CDR3 protein: CASSSTDTQYF; CDR3 DNA: TGTGCCAGCAGCTCCACAGATACGCAGTATTTT; J gene: TRBJ2-3; D gene: .; clone size: .; V gene: TRBV13
CDR3 protein: CASSLGHLAGELFF; CDR3 DNA: TGTGCCAGCAGCTTAGGACACCTAGCCGGGGAGCTGTTTTTT; J gene: TRBJ2-2; D gene: .; clone size: few; V gene: TRBV13
CDR3 protein: CASSLRGPITDTQYF; CDR3 DNA: TGTGCCAGCAGTCTGAGGGGCCCCATCACAGATACGCAGTATTTT; J gene: TRBJ2-3; D gene: .; clone size: once; V gene: TRBV28
CDR3 protein: CSDGTGGGGYTF; CDR3 DNA: TGCAGCGACGGGACAGGGGGTGGTGGCTACACCTTC; J gene: TRBJ1-2; D gene: TRBD1; clone size: .; V gene: TRBV29-1
CDR3 protein: CASSDNGAGGNTIYF; CDR3 DNA: TGTGCCAGCAGTGACAACGGAGCAGGGGGAAACACCATATATTTT; J gene: TRBJ1-3; D gene: .; clone size: few; V gene: TRBV6-1
CDR3 protein: CASSPLQAGANTDTQYF; CDR3 DNA: TGTGCCAGCTCACCACTGCAGGCGGGGGCCAACACAGATACGCAGTATTTT; J gene: TRBJ2-3; D gene: .; clone size: .; V gene: TRBV18
CDR3 protein: CASSLEPLTTGNTIYF; CDR3 DNA: TGTGCCAGCAGCTTAGAACCATTAACCACTGGAAACACCATATATTTT; J gene: TRBJ1-3; D gene: .; clone size: .; V gene: TRBV13
CDR3 protein: CAWSYEEYNEQFF; CDR3 DNA: TGTGCCTGGAGTTACGAGGAATACAATGAGCAGTTCTTC; J gene: TRBJ2-1; D gene: .; clone size: few; V gene: TRBV30
CDR3 protein: CASSQGDSPLHF; CDR3 DNA: TGTGCCAGCTCCCAGGGCGATTCACCCCTCCACTTT; J gene: TRBJ1-6; D gene: .; clone size: .; V gene: TRBV6-5
CDR3 protein: CASSLWTGGSNQPQHF; CDR3 DNA: TGCGCCAGCAGCCTGTGGACAGGGGGAAGCAATCAGCCCCAGCATTTT; J gene: TRBJ1-5; D gene: TRBD1; clone size: .; V gene: TRBV4-1
CDR3 protein: CASSPTEVHNSPLHF; CDR3 DNA: TGTGCCAGCAGCCCGACAGAGGTTCATAATTCACCCCTCCACTTT; J gene: TRBJ1-6; D gene: .; clone size: .; V gene: TRBV27
CDR3 protein: CASRRDRGEKLFF; CDR3 DNA: TGTGCCAGCAGGAGGGACAGGGGTGAAAAACTGTTTTTT; J gene: TRBJ1-4; D gene: TRBD1; clone size: .; V gene: TRBV6-1
CDR3 protein: CASSFYGNTIYF; CDR3 DNA: TGTGCCAGCAGCTTTTACGGAAACACCATATATTTT; J gene: TRBJ1-3; D gene: .; clone size: few; V gene: TRBV7-2
CDR3 protein: CASSLVQGGSYGYTF; CDR3 DNA: TGTGCCAGCAGCTTGGTACAGGGTGGCTCCTATGGCTACACCTTC; J gene: TRBJ1-2; D gene: .; clone size: .; V gene: TRBV5-6
CDR3 protein: CASRGRGRSPLHF; CDR3 DNA: TGTGCCAGCAGAGGGCGGGGGCGTTCACCCCTCCACTTT; J gene: TRBJ1-6; D gene: .; clone size: .; V gene: TRBV6-1
CDR3 protein: CAISESGTSGTPWEQFF; CDR3 DNA: TGTGCCATCAGTGAGTCGGGGACTAGCGGGACCCCTTGGGAGCAGTTCTTC; J gene: TRBJ2-1; D gene: TRBD2; clone size: .; V gene: TRBV10-3
CDR3 protein: CASSGKGQGLLDYGYTF; CDR3 DNA: TGTGCCAGCAGCGGAAAGGGACAGGGTTTGTTGGACTATGGCTACACCTTC; J gene: TRBJ1-2; D gene: TRBD1; clone size: .; V gene: TRBV7-2
CDR3 protein: CASSITGLAGDEQYF; CDR3 DNA: TGTGCCAGCAGCATAACGGGACTAGCGGGGGACGAGCAGTACTTC; J gene: TRBJ2-7; D gene: TRBD2; clone size: .; V gene: TRBV5-8
CDR3 protein: CASSALSGNTEAFF; CDR3 DNA: TGTGCCAGCAGTGCTCTTTCAGGGAACACTGAAGCTTTCTTT; J gene: TRBJ1-1; D gene: .; clone size: .; V gene: TRBV2